The T cell receptor beta chain described here comes from a study of shared clonotypes between healthy human individuals. Method: immunoSEQ multiplex PCR; TCRdb's copy keeps in-frame clones and lacks some. The table shows 1.6 million or so clones, with approximately 96% occurring only once. The CDR3 is made up of 13 amino acids. With 3 bases removed from V and 3 bases from J, the gap between germline ends came to 8 bases. Germline-derived CDR1 and CDR2 are SGHAT and FQNNGV. The TCR was taken from a man aged 25-40 years in good health. The rearrangement uses TRBV11-2 and TRBJ1-1; no clear D. The sequencing sample was made of naive CD4+ T cells sorted from blood. Subset of the sample: CD45RA+ positively selected. DNA of the CDR3: TGTGCCAGCAGCTTGGGCCACGACACTGAAGCTTTCTTT. Residues: CASSLGHDTEAFF.